This T cell receptor (beta chain) was recovered during a study of cytomegalovirus exposure and HLA in healthy donors. Study-level results: In vitro testing confirmed a few CMV-associated chains as specific for CMV antigens. The study designated 150 to 200 TCR beta chains cytomegalovirus-associated.

With 1 base clipped from V and 6 bases from J, the junction kept 6 bases outside the gene matches. From germline, CDR1 is SGHAT and CDR2 FQDESV (reference sequence). CDR3 length: 15 residues. The PCR was carried out with 60 Vbeta primers and 13 Jbeta primers. Per the study methods: Per a later analysis, the number of unique TCR beta chains was some 80 million, of which roughly 9.9 million were shared. TCRdb keeps only in-frame clones here, not all; method: immunoSEQ multiplex PCR. The DNA was the basis for D and trimming; V, J and clone size are from that table. Its table records about 200,000 clones. As to this clone: Its antigen is currently unknown.

The source is a man aged 30 to 45 in good health and CMV-seronegative. What was sequenced was PBMCs. The chain recombines TRBV11-1 with TRBJ1-1; 9 bases map to TRBD1. CDR3 amino acids: CASSLDTGGVSEAFF. The CDR3 DNA follows: TGTGCCAGCAGCTTAGATACAGGGGGCGTATCTGAAGCTTTCTTT.